This TCR beta chain is from a study of identical twins (dated by TCRdb to the mid-2010s). Describing the broader study: TCR alpha and beta repertoires from monozygotic twins, unrelated adults of various ages and cord blood were deep-sequenced to test whether fetal clonotypes persist. Replicate twin experiments were performed at different times using different library preparation protocols to rule out contamination. Findings and caveats that apply to the study as a whole: Because the same donors could not be followed over many years, the conclusions depended on cross-sectional statistical analysis. Zero-insertion analyses could be partly confounded by invariant T cells such as MAIT and iNKT, although diverse VJ usage argued against such confounding for most clonotypes. Compared with coincidental sharing between unrelated individuals, out-of-frame TCR alpha sequences shared between twins showed an excess of sequences with low generation probability. Abundant cord blood beta clonotypes had fewer insertions, young adult naive repertoires showed a similar but weaker trend, and memory repertoires showed no such trend. In beta out-of-frame sequences, excess twin sharing was weaker, because having fewer shared sequences lowered the signal-to-noise ratio. Recombination models systematically underestimated out-of-frame TCR alpha sharing in monozygotic twins but agreed with sharing between unrelated individuals.

The library was built by means of 5' RACE. Data came from an Illumina HiSeq 2000. A universal primer binding site was introduced by template switching, and a unique molecular identifier was present in the final cDNA, enabling accurate counting of TCR cDNA molecules. Specific primers in the conserved constant-segment region were used to synthesize first-strand cDNA for TCR alpha and beta chains. To control for contamination, every cDNA library carried two barcodes: a SMART-Mk sample barcode plus Illumina barcodes. TruSeq adapter sequences and Illumina sample barcodes were added in two successive PCR steps. The TCR alpha and beta cDNA libraries were sequenced on the Illumina HiSeq platform using custom primers. The source study handled its data this way. MiGEC processed the raw reads to extract unique molecular identifiers, while MiXCR was used to determine the CDR3 positions. Recombination models were inferred per individual with the repgenHMM and IGoR tools using an EM algorithm. Shared clonotype analysis was performed with the tcR package in R, normalizing sharing by the product of cloneset sizes. To study raw recombination free of thymic and clonal selection effects, out-of-frame nonproductive sequences were analyzed. The public reads were quality trimmed at Q25 with fastp and then assembled into clones with MiXCR by TCRdb, keeping productive beta chains. Entries are consolidated by CDR3 protein sequence, retaining the most common genes and DNA. Here the V and J calls rest on TCRdb's processing, not on the authors' analysis. This sample comprises around 550,000 distinct CDR3 sequences, about 16% of them detected only once. The ten largest clones represent nearly 0.45% of the sample.

Only healthy Caucasian donors were included. Three pairs of female monozygotic twins, all aged 18 to 29 years, were included in the twin cohort. CD4+ and CD8+ T cell populations were isolated with positive isolation kits from Invitrogen. There are 20 amino acids in the CDR3, from cysteine to phenylalanine inclusive. Only the CDR3 portion is preserved as DNA: 60 bases, with reading frame beginning at the first base. The germline V gene supplies CDR1 MRHNA and CDR2 SNTAGT. V sheds 2 bases and J sheds 0 bases, leaving 22 bases between their ends. Notes on this clonotype: Its antigen remains unidentified. Base qualities are not recorded, but no much larger clone differs from it by a single base.

This sample was shared with a second study, whose subject was yellow fever vaccine responses in identical twins. The second investigation adds: The T cell response to vaccination in identical twins was reported by the authors to appear partly convergent and partly personalized. In the study, vaccine-responding T cell clones were precisely tracked in identical twins.

The receptor comes from a woman younger than 30 in good health. The chain links TRBV6-4 with TRBJ2-2, with TRBD1 perhaps the D gene, on 6 matching bases. Sequenced material: CD4+ T cells sorted from blood. In nucleotide form, the sequence is TGTGCCAGCAGTGACGCCCTCGGTAGGGGACGACAGGCGAACACCGGGGAGCTGTTTTTT. It encodes CASSDALGRGRQANTGELFF.